This is a list of T cell receptor beta chains from one sample in a study of type 1 and type 2 diabetes patients. TCRdb used MiXCR to reprocess the multiplex PCR reads, holding one entry per CDR3 protein. The sample contains 270,000 or so distinct CDR3 sequences, 47% of which appear only once. The specimen was peripheral blood mononuclear cells (PBMCs). The receptors derive from a man between 18 and 29 years old with type 2 diabetes. CDR3s include the opening cysteine and the closing phenylalanine or tryptophan.

>TRBJ1-1|TRBV6-5
CAGTMGRGYTEAFF
>TRBJ2-4|TRBV27
CASSLGDIQYF
>TRBJ1-4|TRBV19
CASSIGQGTTTNEKLFF
>TRBJ1-1|TRBV6-5
CASSYSSGQNTEAFF
>TRBJ1-4|TRBV2
CASIHWGDSTNEKLFF
>TRBJ2-3|TRBV12-3/TRBV12-4
CASSLDTQYF
>TRBJ2-1|TRBV7-6
CASSLAGMGFNEQFF
>TRBJ2-1|TRBV10-1
CASSEVSGRRNEQFF
>TRBJ2-1|TRBV10-3
CAIRLGVGGEDEQFF
>TRBJ1-6|TRBV19
CASSSRGADYNSPLHF
>TRBJ1-6|TRBV19
CASSQLEDSPLHF
>TRBJ2-3|TRBV6-1
CAGRGSGTDTQYF
>TRBJ2-1|TRBV20-1
CSAMTSDYNEQFF
>TRBJ1-5|TRBV27
CASGQGHQPQHF
>TRBJ2-7|TRBV28
CASSPTRVFSYEQYF
>TRBJ1-5|TRBV15
CATSRTLAGHSNQPQHF
>TRBJ2-7|TRBV5-1
CASRPENNDYEQYF
>TRBJ2-3|TRBV6-4
CASSASGGADTQYF
>TRBJ2-7|TRBV12-3/TRBV12-4
CASSLGWGREQYF
>TRBJ2-7|TRBV5-1
CASSLAFSRDSSYEQYF
>TRBJ2-7|TRBV4-1
CASSQEGSSYEQYF
>TRBJ1-6|TRBV9
CASSVDREGSPLHF
>TRBJ1-6|TRBV6-6
CASRGRDSPLHF
>TRBJ2-6|TRBV2
CASSGFVSGANVLTF
>TRBJ2-1|TRBV19
CASSLGLDNEQFF
>TRBJ1-1|TRBV11-2
CASSSLQENTEAFF
>TRBJ2-1|TRBV7-2
CASSYQGVTAQFF
>TRBJ1-1|TRBV15
CATSIHNGPNTEAFF
>TRBJ2-7|TRBV13
CASSATGFYEQYF
>TRBJ2-7|TRBV18
CASSPEPYEQYF
>TRBJ2-1|TRBV27
CASSFSGQGGDEQFF
>TRBJ1-2|TRBV6-2/TRBV6-3
CATKDGRDYGYTF